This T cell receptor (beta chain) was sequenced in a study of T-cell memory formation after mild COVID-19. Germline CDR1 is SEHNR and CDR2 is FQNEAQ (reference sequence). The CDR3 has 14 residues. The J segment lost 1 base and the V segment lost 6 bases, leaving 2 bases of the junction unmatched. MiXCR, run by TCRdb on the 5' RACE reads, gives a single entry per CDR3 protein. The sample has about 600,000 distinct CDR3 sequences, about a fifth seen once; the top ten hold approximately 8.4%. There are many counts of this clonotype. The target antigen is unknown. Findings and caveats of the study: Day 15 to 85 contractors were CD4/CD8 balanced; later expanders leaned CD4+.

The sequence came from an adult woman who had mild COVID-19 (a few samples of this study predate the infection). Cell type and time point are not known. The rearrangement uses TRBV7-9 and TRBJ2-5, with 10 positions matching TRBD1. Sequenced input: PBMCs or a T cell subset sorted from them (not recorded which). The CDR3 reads CASSRDRGQETQYF. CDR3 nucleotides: TGTGCCAGCAGTCGGGACAGGGGCCAAGAGACCCAGTACTTC.